The 20 T cell receptor beta chains below were found in one sample sequenced in a study of T cell repertoires in cytomegalovirus infection (dated by TCRdb to about 2019). Sequencing used an Illumina HiSeq 1500. TCRdb reran the public reads through fastp at Q25 and MiXCR, keeping productive beta chains. Rows are combined by CDR3 protein, so each entry shows the most common genes and DNA. A total of under 850,000 distinct CDR3 sequences appear in this sample, about 40% of them only once. 2.8% of the sample comes from the top ten. The sequenced material came from PBMCs. These TCRs come from a human donor in good health (CMV status not recorded). Some clones in this sample may be carry-over from other donors' samples.

This clonotype was observed a few times. The chain employs TRBV27 and TRBJ2-5; D is tentatively TRBD1 or TRBD2 (6 bases each). Trimming stripped 6 bases from V and 1 base from J, with 21 bases between. This CDR3 is built from 17 residues. Germline V gene data show CDR1 as MNHEY and CDR2 as SMNVEV (reference sequence). In DNA form, the CDR3 reads TGTGCCAGCAGCCCCCAGGGGACTGTCGATTTCCAAGAGACCCAGTACTTC. Translation: CASSPQGTVDFQETQYF.

V gene TRBV24-1 combines with J gene TRBJ2-1, with 10 nucleotides matching TRBD2. The V and J ends lost 2 bases and 8 bases, in that order; junction bases with no gene match: 8. This CDR3 region has 16 residues. Germline V gene data show CDR1 as KGHDR and CDR2 as SFDVKD. The CDR3 sequence: CATSDSSPSGSHEQFF. The DNA of the CDR3 is TGTGCCACCAGTGATTCCAGCCCTAGCGGGAGCCATGAGCAGTTCTTC.

The rearrangement joins TRBV7-8 to TRBJ2-7; D is undetermined. The CDR3 spans 15 residues. Germline CDR1 SGHVS, CDR2 FQNEAQ. V lost 6 bases and J 2 bases, leaving 17 bases between the germline ends. The chain's CDR3 is CASSSDVVYAYEQYF. CDR3 DNA sequence: TGTGCCAGCAGTTCGGACGTAGTCTATGCCTACGAGCAGTACTTC.

The J gene is TRBJ2-3, the V gene TRBV19; TRBD2 aligns across 7 bases. V gave up 6 bases and J gave up 3 bases; unmatched junction bases: 12. Germline CDR1 and CDR2: LNHDA and SQIVND (reference sequence). The CDR3 is made up of 16 amino acids. In DNA, the CDR3 is TGTGCCAGTAGCCTTGGGACTATAAGGGAAACAGATACGCAGTATTTT. Amino acids: CASSLGTIRETDTQYF.

This clonotype was recorded only once. The CDR3 reads CASSSGGPGEETQYF. CDR3 sequence (DNA): TGTGCCAGCTCTTCCGGAGGACCCGGAGAGGAGACCCAGTACTTC. The rearrangement uses TRBV18 and TRBJ2-5; TRBD2 might be the D (5 bases). V shed 6 bases and J shed 5 bases, with 19 bases lying between them. Germline V CDR1 and CDR2: KGHSH, LQKENI. The CDR3 is 15 residues long.

V and J are TRBV7-2 and TRBJ1-5, with D perhaps TRBD1 (5 bases). The V end was cut by 1 base, the J end by 7 bases, with 17 bases between. The CDR3 sequence is 16 residues long. Germline assignment: CDR1 SGHTA and CDR2 FQGNSA. The CDR3 DNA is TGTGCCAGCAGCTTAGAAGGCGGGGGAATGGGACAGCCCCAGCATTTT. Translated: CASSLEGGGMGQPQHF.

The V and J genes are TRBV28 and TRBJ1-1; 10 bases agree with TRBD1. J was trimmed by 5 bases and V by 5 bases; bases with no gene match: 8. The CDR3 totals 15 residues. Germline V CDR1 and CDR2: MDHEN, SYDVKM. CDR3 nucleotides: TGTGCCAGCAGTCCAACGGGACAGGGGTGGACTGAAGCTTTCTTT. Translation: CASSPTGQGWTEAFF.

This clonotype has more than one count but fewer than ten. The chain employs TRBV6-6 and TRBJ1-1; weak D call: TRBD1 (6 bases). V lost 5 bases and J lost 3, with 10 bases in between. Germline V gene sequence: CDR1 MNHNY, CDR2 SVGAGI (reference sequence). The length of the CDR3 is 13 residues. Here the CDR3 DNA reads TGTGCCAGCAGTGTCAGACAGGACACTGAAGCTTTCTTT. Its translation is CASSVRQDTEAFF.

This chain uses TRBV7-9 with TRBJ2-7, with D possibly matching TRBD1 (6 bases). V lost 1 base and J lost 7, with 14 bases in between. This CDR3 contains 14 residues. Germline CDR1 and CDR2: SEHNR and FQNEAQ (reference sequence). The DNA for the CDR3 is TGTGCCAGCAGCTTAGATGGCAGGGGACGAGAGCAGTACTTC. Translating it yields CASSLDGRGREQYF. The full variable domain, its missing parts supplied by reference TRBV7-9 and TRBJ2-7, is DTGVSQNPRHKITKRGQNVTFRCDPISEHNRLYWYRQTLGQGPEFLTYFQNEAQLEKSRLLSDRFSAERPKGSFSTLEIQRTEQGDSAMYLCASSLDGRGREQYFGPGTRLTVT.

The chain carries TRBV19 and TRBJ1-5; D perhaps matches TRBD1 (6 bases). Germline lookup yields CDR1 LNHDA and CDR2 SQIVND (reference sequence). The CDR3 length is 17 residues. V lost 3 bases and J lost 1, with 16 bases in between. The CDR3: CASSIPPGAKSNQPQHF. CDR3 sequence (DNA): TGTGCCAGTAGTATCCCCCCAGGGGCGAAGAGCAATCAGCCCCAGCATTTT.

V and J are TRBV4-1 and TRBJ2-4; 7 bases fit TRBD1. Trimming at V came to 3 bases and at J to 10 bases, leaving 15 bases not matched to a gene. Germline CDR1 MGHRA, CDR2 YSYEKL. This CDR3 is 16 amino acids long. CDR3 nucleotides: TGCGCCAGCAGCCACCTGACAGGGCCGCCCTCTAATATTCAGTACTTC. Protein product: CASSHLTGPPSNIQYF.

A few counts support this clonotype. This rearrangement joins TRBV11-2 to TRBJ2-2; TRBD2 aligns across 7 bases. The germline CDR1 and CDR2 sequences are SGHAT and FQNNGV. CDR3 length: 14 amino acids. V dropped 5 bases and J dropped 7; count of bases not matched to a gene: 7. The CDR3: CASSLAAGIGELFF. The CDR3 DNA follows: TGTGCCAGCAGCCTAGCGGCGGGGATCGGGGAGCTGTTTTTT.

This clonotype showed up just a few times. The chain carries TRBV15 and TRBJ2-1; 9 nucleotides match TRBD2. The CDR3 is 14 residues long. After removal of 5 bases from V and 4 bases from J, the junction contained 3 bases not matched to a gene. The germline CDR1 and CDR2 sequences are LNHNV and YYDKDF (reference sequence). The CDR3 protein is CATSRLAEYNEQFF. DNA of the CDR3: TGTGCCACCAGCCGACTAGCGGAGTACAATGAGCAGTTCTTC.

This clonotype was picked up many times. The V gene is TRBV6-6, the J gene TRBJ1-1; D not certain. CDR1 is MNHNY and CDR2 is SVGAGI in the germline V gene (reference sequence). The CDR3 is made up of 12 amino acids. V was trimmed by 2 bases and J by 3 bases, leaving 4 bases between them. CDR3 nucleotides: TGTGCCAGCAGTTACAGGGACACTGAAGCTTTCTTT. Translation: CASSYRDTEAFF.

This sequence joins TRBV12-3 or TRBV12-4 and TRBJ2-5; a possible D gene is TRBD1 (6 bases). This CDR3 region has 15 residues. Trimming removed 3 bases from V and 1 base from J, with 12 bases in between. The CDR3 DNA reads TGTGCCAGCAGTTTGACTCGAGGGGGCCAAGAGACCCAGTACTTC. Translated: CASSLTRGGQETQYF.

The DNA for the CDR3 is TGTGCCAGCAACGATGGGGAGGGTGAAGCTTTCTTT. It translates to CASNDGEGEAFF. J is TRBJ1-1 and V is TRBV7-2; D ambiguous. Germline-derived CDR1 and CDR2 are SGHTA and FQGNSA. Trimming pared 7 bases from V and 7 bases from J, leaving 13 bases between. The CDR3 spans 12 residues.

Ten or more counts support this clonotype. The chain uses TRBV7-2 and TRBJ2-2; 9 bases are a match to TRBD2. Trimming took 1 base from V and 4 from J; bases not matched to a gene: 7. The CDR3 loop spans 17 amino acids. The V gene's germline CDR1 is SGHTA and CDR2 FQGNSA. The CDR3 sequence is CASSLEGGRDRTGELFF. The CDR3 DNA sequence: TGTGCCAGCAGCTTAGAGGGCGGGAGGGACCGCACCGGGGAGCTGTTTTTT.

The count of this clonotype is one. J is TRBJ2-7 and V is TRBV19, with TRBD1 identical over 7 bases. The CDR3 extends over 13 amino acids. Trimming at V came to 3 bases and at J to 8 bases, leaving 7 bases not matched to a gene. Germline V gene sequence: CDR1 LNHDA, CDR2 SQIVND (reference sequence). The chain's CDR3 is CASSMVRDSKQYF. As DNA, the CDR3 is TGTGCCAGTAGTATGGTCCGGGACAGTAAGCAGTACTTC.

The chain couples TRBV7-8 to TRBJ1-2; D uncertain. CDR1 SGHVS and CDR2 FQNEAQ come from the germline V gene. The CDR3 loop spans 14 amino acids. Trimming left V 2 bases short and J 5 bases short, with 12 bases between. The CDR3 loop reads CASSLNPVIYGYTF. CDR3 in DNA: TGTGCCAGCAGCTTAAATCCAGTTATTTATGGCTACACCTTC.

V and J are TRBV4-1 and TRBJ1-2; 7 positions match TRBD1. Germline V gives CDR1 MGHRA, CDR2 YSYEKL. The CDR3 extends over 16 amino acids. The J segment lost 6 bases and the V segment lost 1 base, leaving 11 bases of the junction unmatched. CDR3 amino acids: CASSQGIPGTDHGYTF. CDR3 coding DNA: TGCGCCAGCAGCCAAGGCATCCCCGGGACAGATCATGGCTACACCTTC.